One sample yielded the 3 T cell receptor beta chains listed below, sequenced in a study of OX40 agonist ivuxolimab in advanced cancers. Sequenced by immunoSEQ multiplex PCR; TCRdb stores in-frame clones only, minus some. The sample holds approximately 77,000 clones; 85% are singletons and the top ten take 2.2%. Sequences were derived from CD4+ or CD8+ T cells sorted from blood, sampled in a trial of the OX40 agonist ivuxolimab. These receptors came from an adult with an advanced solid tumor such as melanoma, head and neck, liver or kidney cancer.

The genes are TRBV7-7 and TRBJ1-4, with D uncertain. V was trimmed by 1 base and J by 3 bases, leaving 9 bases between them. The CDR3 length is 15 residues. Germline V gene sequence: CDR1 SSHAT, CDR2 FNYEAQ (reference sequence). CDR3 nucleotides: TGTGCCAGCAGCTTAGGAGGGTCTGCTAATGAAAAACTGTTTTTT. Amino acid sequence: CASSLGGSANEKLFF. Filled out from reference TRBV7-7 and TRBJ1-4, the complete variable domain reads GAGVSQSPRYKVTKRGQDVTLRCDPISSHATLYWYQQALGQGPEFLTYFNYEAQPDKSGLPSDRFSAERPEGSISTLTIQRTEQRDSAMYRCASSLGGSANEKLFFGSGTQLSVL.

The chain uses TRBV18 and TRBJ2-6; unclear D gene. Germline CDR1 is KGHSH and CDR2 is LQKENI. The germline V and J ends were trimmed by 4 bases and 0 bases, with 13 bases remaining between them. The CDR3 is 17 residues long. CDR3 amino acids: CASSLTQVHSGANVLTF. CDR3 coding DNA: TGTGCCAGCTCACTAACGCAGGTCCACTCTGGGGCCAACGTCCTGACTTTC.

This clone was counted only a few times. The chain couples TRBV5-6 to TRBJ1-4; D possibly corresponds to TRBD1 (6 bases). Trimming shortened V by 2 bases and J by 11 bases, and 16 bases separated the two germline ends. Germline lookup yields CDR1 SGHDT and CDR2 YYEEEE. The CDR3 totals 14 residues. For the CDR3, the DNA is TGTGCCAGCAGCTTCAGGGGTTTTGTTGGGAAACTGTTTTTT. This codes for CASSFRGFVGKLFF.